Reported below is one T cell receptor (beta chain). Its target is unknown. The PCR used 60 Vbeta and 13 Jbeta primers. Sequenced by immunoSEQ multiplex PCR; TCRdb stores in-frame clones only, minus some. The sample consists of roughly 200,000 clones, 70% to 80% of them appearing once. The data are from a study of cytomegalovirus exposure and HLA in healthy donors. Study findings and constraints: Another analysis was done later, and it associated roughly 15,000 TCR beta sequences with HLA alleles at 0.05 false discovery rate. Later analysis demonstrated an association between a missense DCLRE1C variant and TCR beta V- and J-gene trimming. A later analysis showed HLA-associated TCR beta chains outstripping equally common others in clonal expansion.

Donors likely had unrecorded immune exposures despite being nominally healthy when sampled. J was trimmed by 8 bases and V by 1 base; bases with no gene match: 8. Germline values: CDR1 SGHAT, CDR2 FQDESV (reference sequence). CDR3 size: 16 residues. The sample taken for sequencing was PBMCs. V gene TRBV11-1 combines with J gene TRBJ2-1, with TRBD2 identical over 10 bases. The sequence was collected from a woman aged 60-75 years in good health and CMV-seropositive. The DNA of the CDR3 is TGTGCCAGCAGCTTAGTCCCAGCGGGGGGGATGGATGAGCAGTTCTTC. Translation: CASSLVPAGGMDEQFF.